What follows describes a single T cell receptor (beta chain). The CDR3 length is 15 residues. The V end lost 2 bases, the J end lost 2 bases, and 7 bases lay between the germline ends. CDR1 and CDR2 from the germline V gene are SGHTA and FQGNSA. This specimen belongs to a study of T-cell memory formation after mild COVID-19. Via MiXCR, TCRdb re-called the 5' RACE reads, giving one row per CDR3 protein. This table holds around 320,000 distinct CDR3 sequences, approximately 19% found once. J is TRBJ2-6 and V is TRBV7-2; unclear D gene. The source material was PBMCs or a T cell subset sorted from them (not recorded which). The source is a man in his late teens or twenties who had mild COVID-19 (a few samples of this study predate the infection). Cell type and time point are not known. DNA of the CDR3: TGTGCCAGCAGCTTATGGGAAGCTGGGGCCAACGTCCTGACTTTC. Amino acids: CASSLWEAGANVLTF. Full variable domain (missing parts from reference TRBV7-2 and TRBJ2-6): GAGVSQSPSNKVTEKGKDVELRCDPISGHTALYWYRQSLGQGLEFLIYFQGNSAPDKSGLPSDRFSAERTGGSVSTLTIQRTQQEDSAVYLCASSLWEAGANVLTFGAGSRLTVL.